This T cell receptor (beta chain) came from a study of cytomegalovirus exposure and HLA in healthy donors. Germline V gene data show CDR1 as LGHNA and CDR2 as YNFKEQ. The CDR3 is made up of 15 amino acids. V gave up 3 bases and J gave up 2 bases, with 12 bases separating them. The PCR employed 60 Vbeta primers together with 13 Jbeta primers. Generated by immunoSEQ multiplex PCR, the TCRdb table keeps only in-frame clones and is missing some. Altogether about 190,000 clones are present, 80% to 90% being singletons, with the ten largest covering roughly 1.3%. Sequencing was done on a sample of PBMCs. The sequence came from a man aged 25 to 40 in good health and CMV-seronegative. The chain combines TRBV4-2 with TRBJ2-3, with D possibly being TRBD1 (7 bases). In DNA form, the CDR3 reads TGTGCCAGCAGCCAGGCGGGACAGCACACAGATACGCAGTATTTT. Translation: CASSQAGQHTDTQYF.